What follows are 9 T cell receptor beta chains derived from one specimen sequenced in a study of blood T cell repertoires in COVID-19. Using immunoSEQ multiplex PCR, the repertoire was profiled, and TCRdb retains in-frame clones only, with some absent. Seen here are more than 400,000 clones, 87% observed once, and the top ten hold about 0.7%. The sample taken for sequencing was PBMCs or T cells enriched from blood (not recorded which). The source is a woman aged 18-30 years who had recovered from COVID-19.

The V call is TRBV5-1, the J call TRBJ1-1, with 10 bases identical to TRBD1. The CDR3 has 18 residues. The V gene's germline CDR1 is SGHRS and CDR2 YFSETQ. Trimming removed 2 bases from V and 1 base from J; junction bases left unmatched: 11. The CDR3 coding sequence is TGCGCCAGCAGCTTAACTATGACAGGGGGCGAAGGGAACACTGAAGCTTTCTTT. Translation: CASSLTMTGGEGNTEAFF.

V gene TRBV2 combines with J gene TRBJ2-5; TRBD2 is a possible D gene (6 bases). Germline V gene sequence: CDR1 SNHLY, CDR2 FYNNEI. Deletions cut 9 bases from V and 3 bases from J, with 17 bases between. The CDR3 length is 14 residues. CDR3 sequence: CASGATSTEETQYF. The CDR3 DNA is TGTGCCAGTGGGGCCACTAGCACGGAAGAGACCCAGTACTTC.

The chain is built from TRBV7-9 and TRBJ2-7; TRBD1 agrees at 10 bases. V lost 5 bases to trimming and J lost 6 bases; unmatched junction nucleotides: 10. Germline assignment: CDR1 SEHNR and CDR2 FQNEAQ (reference sequence). The CDR3 loop spans 15 amino acids. The CDR3 is CASSIAWDRGGEQYF. DNA of the CDR3: TGTGCCAGCAGCATTGCTTGGGACAGGGGAGGCGAGCAGTACTTC.

The V call is TRBV10-1, the J call TRBJ2-1, with a tentative D call TRBD1 (6 bases). In germline, CDR1 is WNHNN, CDR2 SYGVQD (reference sequence). This CDR3 has 12 amino acids. Trimming stripped 6 bases from V and 7 bases from J, with 10 bases between. CDR3 loop: CASSSQGNEQFF. For the CDR3, the DNA is TGCGCCAGCAGCTCCCAGGGGAATGAGCAGTTCTTC.

This chain uses TRBV2 with TRBJ1-4, with D perhaps matching TRBD1 (5 bases). V lost 3 bases and J 3 bases, leaving 8 bases between the germline ends. Germline CDR1 reads SNHLY; CDR2 reads FYNNEI. CDR3 length: 14 amino acids. CDR3 residues: CASSEGPANEKLFF. The CDR3 DNA is TGTGCCAGCAGTGAGGGGCCCGCTAATGAAAAACTGTTTTTT. The whole variable domain, filled in from reference TRBV2 and TRBJ1-4, reads EPEVTQTPSHQVTQMGQEVILRCVPISNHLYFYWYRQILGQKVEFLVSFYNNEISEKSEIFDDQFSVERPDGSNFTLKIRSTKLEDSAMYFCASSEGPANEKLFFGSGTQLSVL.

The chain employs TRBV4-1 and TRBJ1-1, with unresolved D. CDR3 length equals 14 residues. V lost 1 base to trimming and J lost 5 bases, with 11 bases between them. From germline, CDR1 is MGHRA and CDR2 YSYEKL. CDR3 amino acids: CASSQVASATEAFF. CDR3 nucleotide sequence: TGCGCCAGCAGCCAAGTAGCCTCTGCGACTGAAGCTTTCTTT.

The chain links TRBV7-9 to TRBJ2-3, with 7 bases lining up with TRBD2. Germline V gives CDR1 SEHNR, CDR2 FQNEAQ (reference sequence). The CDR3 consists of 18 residues. After removal of 6 bases from V and 0 bases from J, the junction contained 15 bases not matched to a gene. The DNA for the CDR3 is TGTGCCAGCAGACCCTCCGGCCTCCGGGGGGTAAGCACAGATACGCAGTATTTT. Its protein is CASRPSGLRGVSTDTQYF.

The chain recombines TRBV7-8 with TRBJ2-2; 12 nucleotides align to TRBD1. CDR3 length equals 15 residues. Germline V gene data show CDR1 as SGHVS and CDR2 as FQNEAQ. J lost 6 bases, V lost 5 bases, and 4 bases had no gene match. Here the CDR3 DNA reads TGTGCCAGCAGCACCGGGACAGGGGGCCCCGGGGAGCTGTTTTTT. This encodes CASSTGTGGPGELFF.

This CDR3 is CATSESVGRGRVRGTEAFF. CDR3 nucleotide sequence: TGTGCCACCAGTGAATCCGTCGGCAGGGGGCGAGTCCGGGGAACTGAAGCTTTCTTT. The chain joins TRBV24-1 to TRBJ1-1, with 8 positions matching TRBD1. The CDR3 is 19 residues long. The V and J ends lost 4 bases and 5 bases, in that order; junction bases with no gene match: 20. In germline, CDR1 is KGHDR, CDR2 SFDVKD.